A selection of T cell receptor beta chains follows, all from one sample in a study of T-cell reconstitution after alpha-beta-depleted transplantation in children. TCRdb itself ran the PCR reads through MiXCR, one entry per CDR3 protein. The table includes almost 500,000 distinct CDR3 sequences, 12% detected once. This material consisted of PBMCs from the stem cell graft donor, taken from the stem cell graft. The receptors derive from a human donor who donated a stem cell graft to a child with combined immunodeficiency. The conserved cysteine and the conserved F or W are not part of the CDR3 here. Fields, in order: CDR3 protein, V gene, J gene.

ASSSRTGGNTIY	TRBV7-2	TRBJ1-3
ASSQERVDEQY	TRBV4-2	TRBJ2-7
ASSLRGPSTDTQY	TRBV5-1	TRBJ2-3
ASNRGGVVTEAF	TRBV25-1	TRBJ1-1
ASRYPREQGDTGELF	TRBV12-3/TRBV12-4	TRBJ2-2
ASSEWGSDYRELF	TRBV2	TRBJ2-2
ATSETLAVQETQY	TRBV24-1	TRBJ2-5
ASIETLGNEQF	TRBV27	TRBJ2-1
ASSWLGDEQF	TRBV11-2	TRBJ2-1
ASSSVTDTQY	TRBV12-3/TRBV12-4	TRBJ2-3
ASSLWRANQPQH	TRBV6-5	TRBJ1-5
ATRDASSEQY	TRBV10-2	TRBJ2-7
ASSSVGSSDTQY	TRBV5-1	TRBJ2-3
ASSRGLAGGYEQY	TRBV5-1	TRBJ2-7
AISEVHTSASYEQY	TRBV10-3	TRBJ2-7
ATSRDLADNEQF	TRBV15	TRBJ2-1
ASSSGGPENEQF	TRBV27	TRBJ2-1
SAKRSEDSPLH	TRBV20-1	TRBJ1-6
ASSLSGTGILYEQY	TRBV7-8	TRBJ2-7
ASSQERLYNEQF	TRBV4-3	TRBJ2-1
AISTGFGYT	TRBV10-3	TRBJ1-2
ASSTDRNPLSPLH	TRBV5-4	TRBJ1-6
ASSLVNSASYEQY	TRBV7-4	TRBJ2-7
ATSGPPLAAAYSYNEQF	TRBV24-1	TRBJ2-1
SVEDLGTGHTGELF	TRBV29-1	TRBJ2-2
ASSYDPPEAF	TRBV12-3/TRBV12-4	TRBJ1-1
ASSFRGVGNNEQF	TRBV5-5	TRBJ2-1
ASSLRPSSYNEQF	TRBV7-2	TRBJ2-1
SASLAGRIGEQY	TRBV20-1	TRBJ2-7
ATSGTAPNYEQY	TRBV24-1	TRBJ2-7
ASGLVTVGYEQY	TRBV12-5	TRBJ2-7
ASSLADREYEQY	TRBV12-3/TRBV12-4	TRBJ2-7
ASSLMGRTYGYT	TRBV7-9	TRBJ1-2
ARVLRTSGKDTQY	TRBV6-2/TRBV6-3	TRBJ2-3
ASSVTGRSYGYT	TRBV2	TRBJ1-2
SARNRGPSEQY	TRBV29-1	TRBJ2-7
ASSLERIGGGELF	TRBV5-1	TRBJ2-2
ASSPGRSGAPETQY	TRBV5-1	TRBJ2-5
SARALGRRGTQY	TRBV20-1	TRBJ2-5
ASSGGLLVGEQY	TRBV9	TRBJ2-7
ASSSNNRMNTEAF	TRBV7-9	TRBJ1-1
ASSLELEEEQF	TRBV5-6	TRBJ2-1
ASSSPGTLKETQY	TRBV5-1	TRBJ2-5
ASRDTPGQYYSYEQY	TRBV6-1	TRBJ2-7
ASSVGGSENYGYT	TRBV9	TRBJ1-2
ASSQGQGTNEKLF	TRBV4-3	TRBJ1-4
ASSKGNSGSYEQY	TRBV21-1	TRBJ2-7
ASSSHRTSVETQY	TRBV3-1	TRBJ2-5
ATSDLPRPGLAGYTDTQY	TRBV24-1	TRBJ2-3
ASSQDLSGSETPPYEQY	TRBV3-1	TRBJ2-7
ASSGGGGRNEQF	TRBV11-2	TRBJ2-1
ASMRQGDTGELF	TRBV2	TRBJ2-2